The 22 T cell receptor beta chains in this list originate from one sample, sequenced in a study of blood T cell repertoires in COVID-19. Using immunoSEQ multiplex PCR, the repertoire was profiled, and TCRdb retains in-frame clones only, with some absent. The top ten hold over 0.2% of the sample, which has roughly 670,000 clones, around 90% seen once. The sequencing input was peripheral blood. The receptor source for this set is a woman between 18 and 29 years old with acute or convalescent COVID-19.

This clone appeared a single time. The J gene is TRBJ1-2, the V gene TRBV18; maybe TRBD1 (6 bases). V was cut by 2 bases and J by 2 bases, with 15 bases left in between. Germline CDR1 reads KGHSH; CDR2 reads LQKENI. CDR3 length equals 16 residues. CDR3 in DNA: TGTGCCAGCTCACCAGTCAGGGGTTTCGAGAACTATGGCTACACCTTC. This translates into CASSPVRGFENYGYTF. The full variable domain, rest sourced from reference TRBV18 and TRBJ1-2, is NAGVMQNPRHLVRRRGQEARLRCSPMKGHSHVYWYRQLPEEGLKFMVYLQKENIIDESGMPKERFSAEFPKEGPSILRIQQVVRGDSAAYFCASSPVRGFENYGYTFGSGTRLTVV.

This chain joins TRBV19 and TRBJ1-1; D gene uncertain. The V end lost 0 bases, the J end lost 0 bases, and 8 bases lay between the germline ends. CDR1 and CDR2 (germline): LNHDA, SQIVND (reference sequence). There are 15 residues in the CDR3. The CDR3 region is CASSIDESVNTEAFF. CDR3 in DNA: TGTGCCAGTAGTATAGACGAGTCTGTGAACACTGAAGCTTTCTTT.

The CDR3 loop is CASSLGPRGAYNEQFF. DNA of the CDR3: TGTGCCAGCAGCTTAGGACCACGGGGGGCCTACAATGAGCAGTTCTTC. The chain uses TRBV7-2 and TRBJ2-1; TRBD2 aligns across 7 bases. Looked up from germline, CDR1 is SGHTA and CDR2 is FQGNSA. The CDR3 is 16 residues long. The V segment lost 1 base and the J segment 2 bases; nucleotides outside the gene matches: 5.

The chain couples TRBV6-6 to TRBJ1-1, with no clear D. The CDR3 has 14 amino acids. V gave up 5 bases and J gave up 2 bases, with 12 bases separating them. CDR1 is MNHNY, CDR2 SVGAGI, per germline (reference sequence). In DNA, the CDR3 is TGTGCCAGCAGTACACCCGGGGTAAACACTGAAGCTTTCTTT. This sequence encodes CASSTPGVNTEAFF.

This clone has just one count. The genes are TRBV10-3 and TRBJ1-5; 7 bases match TRBD1. With 2 bases clipped from V and 4 bases from J, the junction kept 14 bases outside the gene matches. The CDR3 sequence is 18 residues long. Germline CDR1 is ENHRY and CDR2 is SYGVKD. CDR3 region: CAISEPTGNRGLNQPQHF. The CDR3 DNA reads as TGTGCCATCAGTGAGCCGACAGGGAATCGTGGATTGAATCAGCCCCAGCATTTT.

V usage is TRBV9 and J usage is TRBJ2-3; D is perhaps TRBD2 (6 bases). Germline values: CDR1 SGDLS, CDR2 YYNGEE. V shed 4 bases and J shed 6 bases, with 18 bases lying between them. This CDR3 is built from 15 residues. The CDR3 bases are TGTGCCAGCAGCCCAACACTAGCATGGCGCGATACGCAGTATTTT. This translates into CASSPTLAWRDTQYF.

This chain joins TRBV29-1 and TRBJ2-2; the D gene is possibly TRBD2 (6 bases). The V gene's germline CDR1 is SQVTM and CDR2 ANQGSEA. Deletions cut 5 bases from V and 0 bases from J, with 19 bases between. The CDR3 sequence is 17 residues long. The CDR3 spells CSVWGVWPRTNTGELFF. In DNA, the CDR3 is TGCAGCGTTTGGGGGGTATGGCCTAGGACGAACACCGGGGAGCTGTTTTTT.

The J gene is TRBJ1-1, the V gene TRBV5-1; D is perhaps TRBD1 (6 bases). V gave up 0 bases and J gave up 4 bases, with 16 bases separating them. The length of the CDR3 is 16 residues. The germline V gene encodes CDR1 SGHRS and CDR2 YFSETQ. The CDR3 DNA follows: TGCGCCAGCAGCTTGGCCGGAATAGGGGGGGCCACTGAAGCTTTCTTT. Translating it yields CASSLAGIGGATEAFF.

A note on this clone: Other DNA variants within this sample encode the same CDR3. This CDR3 is CAWSPQNYGYTF. The CDR3 nucleotides read TGTGCCTGGAGCCCTCAGAACTATGGCTACACCTTC. The chain employs TRBV30 and TRBJ1-2; D not resolved. The germline V and J ends were trimmed by 3 bases and 2 bases, with 7 bases remaining between them. Germline V gives CDR1 GTSNPN, CDR2 SVGIG (reference sequence). CDR3 length equals 12 residues. Based on the CDR3 plus reference TRBV30 and TRBJ1-2, the full variable domain is SQTIHQWPATLVQPVGSPLSLECTVEGTSNPNLYWYRQAAGRGLQLLFYSVGIGQISSEVPQNLSASRPQDRQFILSSKKLLLSDSGFYLCAWSPQNYGYTFGSGTRLTVV.

The chain has TRBV4-2 and TRBJ2-7; tentative D call: TRBD2 (6 bases). The CDR3 has 14 amino acids. Trimming left V 5 bases short and J 3 bases short, with 14 bases between. Germline assignment: CDR1 LGHNA and CDR2 YNFKEQ. The CDR3 bases are TGTGCCAGCAGCGGGCGGGACGCCGGCTACGAGCAGTACTTC. Its translation is CASSGRDAGYEQYF.

The chain carries TRBV23-1 and TRBJ1-1; 7 nucleotides agree with TRBD1. TRBV23-1 is an ORF, with its function uncertain. The junction had 8 bases not matched to a gene; V was cut back by 1 base and J by 6 bases. The CDR3 sequence is 15 residues long. CDR3 in amino acids: CASSQFFKGASEAFF. CDR3 DNA sequence: TGCGCCAGCAGTCAATTTTTCAAGGGGGCTTCTGAAGCTTTCTTT.

V usage is TRBV6-5 and J usage is TRBJ1-1; D is possibly TRBD1 (6 bases). V was clipped by 6 bases and J by 4 bases, with 18 bases between them. Germline V lookup: CDR1 MNHEY, CDR2 SVGAGI. The CDR3 totals 15 residues. CDR3 sequence: CASSRRWDMGTEAFF. DNA for the CDR3: TGTGCCAGCAGCCGAAGGTGGGACATGGGCACTGAAGCTTTCTTT.

The CDR3 nucleotides are TGTGCCAGCAGCCCACCCGTAGGGGGTGAGTTCTTC. Translated, it gives CASSPPVGGEFF. The V and J genes are TRBV7-6 and TRBJ2-1; TRBD1 is a possible D gene (6 bases). The germline V and J ends were trimmed by 5 bases and 14 bases, with 16 bases remaining between them. Germline V gene data show CDR1 as SGHVS and CDR2 as FNYEAQ. The CDR3 has 12 amino acids.

J is TRBJ2-1 and V is TRBV14; TRBD2 aligns across 8 bases. CDR3 length equals 18 residues. Trimming removed 1 base from V and 6 bases from J; junction bases left unmatched: 14. The germline CDR1 and CDR2 sequences are SGHDN and FVKESK. The CDR3 region is CASSQGFIEYSGTNEQFF. For the CDR3, the DNA is TGTGCCAGCAGCCAAGGTTTTATTGAATATAGCGGGACCAATGAGCAGTTCTTC.

This chain links TRBV6-5 with TRBJ1-2; 9 bases line up with TRBD1. Trimming removed 5 bases from V and 2 bases from J; junction bases left unmatched: 6. Germline CDR1 reads MNHEY; CDR2 reads SVGAGI. The CDR3 length is 15 residues. The CDR3 protein is CASSRTGTGNYGYTF. CDR3 nucleotide sequence: TGTGCCAGCAGTAGGACCGGGACAGGGAACTATGGCTACACCTTC.

The chain joins TRBV4-1 to TRBJ1-4, with TRBD1 identical over 8 bases. CDR1 is MGHRA and CDR2 is YSYEKL in the germline V gene. This CDR3 has 14 residues. J lost 8 bases, V lost 5 bases, and 7 bases had no gene match. The CDR3 protein is CASSDGQGQEKLFF. Written as DNA, the CDR3 is TGCGCCAGCAGCGATGGACAGGGTCAAGAAAAACTGTTTTTT.

The chain employs TRBV4-3 and TRBJ1-2, with 7 nucleotides matching TRBD1. After removal of 0 bases from V and 0 bases from J, the junction contained 19 bases not matched to a gene. CDR1 is LGHNA, CDR2 YSLEER, per germline. The CDR3 totals 21 residues. In nucleotides, the CDR3 is TGCGCCAGCAGCCAAGATCAATTAGGTCGGCAGGGGGATATAGCTAACTATGGCTACACCTTC. Residues: CASSQDQLGRQGDIANYGYTF.

The chain has TRBV19 and TRBJ2-2; tentatively, D is TRBD1 (6 bases). The CDR3 contains 15 residues. The V gene's germline CDR1 is LNHDA and CDR2 SQIVND (reference sequence). Trimming took 1 base from V and 7 from J, leaving 13 bases between them. The CDR3 bases are TGTGCCAGTAGTATAGTTCCACAGGGCGTCGGGGAGCTGTTTTTT. It specifies CASSIVPQGVGELFF.

The chain has TRBV5-1 and TRBJ1-1; weak D call: TRBD1 (6 bases). With 2 bases removed from V and 4 bases from J, the gap between germline ends came to 12 bases. CDR1 SGHRS and CDR2 YFSETQ come from the germline V gene. This CDR3 comprises 14 residues. The CDR3 region is CASSFGRGATEAFF. In DNA, the CDR3 is TGCGCCAGCAGCTTCGGCAGGGGTGCCACTGAAGCTTTCTTT.

This chain uses TRBV2 with TRBJ1-2, with TRBD1 identical over 8 bases. The CDR3 spans 14 residues. Germline CDR1 reads SNHLY; CDR2 reads FYNNEI. Trimming at V came to 4 bases and at J to 6 bases, leaving 7 bases not matched to a gene. This chain's CDR3 is CASSGTGPGDGYTF. The CDR3 bases are TGTGCCAGCAGTGGGACAGGGCCGGGAGATGGCTACACCTTC.

This rearrangement joins TRBV6-5 to TRBJ2-5; perhaps TRBD2 as D (5 bases). Germline CDR1 and CDR2: MNHEY and SVGAGI. CDR3 length equals 13 residues. Trimming removed 6 bases from V and 5 bases from J, with 13 bases in between. The CDR3 DNA reads as TGTGCCAGCAGGGGAGAGGTCCCTGAGACCCAGTACTTC. It is translated as CASRGEVPETQYF.

The chain carries TRBV27 and TRBJ2-1; 10 bases agree with TRBD2. The CDR3 extends over 16 amino acids. Germline CDR1 reads MNHEY; CDR2 reads SMNVEV (reference sequence). V shed 5 bases, J shed 8 bases, and the junction held 12 bases outside the gene matches. CDR3 sequence reads: CASSPIAGGLRDEQFF. The CDR3 DNA reads TGTGCCAGCAGTCCCATAGCGGGGGGCCTTAGGGATGAGCAGTTCTTC.